This T cell receptor beta chain was recorded in a study of siplizumab effects on memory and regulatory T cells. Over a period of around six days at 37 degrees C, the mixed lymphocyte reaction cells were cocultured. This CDR3 contains 15 residues. Germline lookup yields CDR1 SGHRS and CDR2 YFSETQ. Trimming cost V 4 bases and J 8 bases; bases outside gene matches: 9. Method: immunoSEQ multiplex PCR; TCRdb's copy keeps in-frame clones and lacks some. The top ten hold 20% to 25% of the sample, which has approximately 9,700 clones, just over 45% seen once. Notes on this clone: Its cognate antigen is unknown.

The sample was CFSE-low (dividing) CD4+ T cells sorted from an allogeneic mixed lymphocyte reaction. The chain joins TRBV5-1 to TRBJ1-4; 9 nucleotides agree with TRBD1. The sequence was obtained from a human donor in good health; the cells came from an allogeneic mixed lymphocyte reaction. CDR3 nucleotide sequence: TGCGCCAGCAGCGTGGGACAGGGTCTGGGGGAAAAACTGTTTTTT. This translates into CASSVGQGLGEKLFF.